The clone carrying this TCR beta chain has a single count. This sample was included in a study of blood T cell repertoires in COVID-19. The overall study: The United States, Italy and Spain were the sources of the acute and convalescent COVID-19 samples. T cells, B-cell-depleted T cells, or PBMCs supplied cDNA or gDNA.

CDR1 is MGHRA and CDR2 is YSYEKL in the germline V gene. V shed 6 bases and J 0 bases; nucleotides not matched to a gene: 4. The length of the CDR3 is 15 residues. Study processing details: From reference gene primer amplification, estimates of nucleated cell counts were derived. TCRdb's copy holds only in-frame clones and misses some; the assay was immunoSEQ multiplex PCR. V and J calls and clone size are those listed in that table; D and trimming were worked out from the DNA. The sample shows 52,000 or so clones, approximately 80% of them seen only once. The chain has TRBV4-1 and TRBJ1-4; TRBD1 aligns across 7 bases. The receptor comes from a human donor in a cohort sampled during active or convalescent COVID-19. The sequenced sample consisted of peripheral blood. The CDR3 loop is CASSVQGATNEKLFF. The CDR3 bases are TGCGCCAGCAGTGTCCAGGGGGCAACTAATGAAAAACTGTTTTTT.